These 20 T cell receptor beta chains originate from one sample sequenced in a study of cytomegalovirus exposure and HLA in healthy donors. Researchers ran the PCR with 60 Vbeta and 13 Jbeta primers. Sequencing was performed with immunoSEQ multiplex PCR; in TCRdb, only in-frame clones are kept and a portion is missing. This sample yields about 140,000 clones, of which approximately 70% are seen a single time; 1.5% to 2% belongs to the top ten. Specimen: PBMCs. These receptors all stem from a woman in her twenties or thirties in good health and CMV-seronegative.

As to this clone: The junction and the germline gene differ at one end; a read error may be behind it. The sample carries other DNA sequences with the same CDR3. This chain uses TRBV5-1 with TRBJ2-5; 9 nucleotides match TRBD2. Per germline, CDR1 SGHRS and CDR2 YFSETQ. The CDR3 contains 15 residues. The DNA of the CDR3 is TGTGCCAGCAGCTTCCTAGCGGGGCGGAGAGAGACCCAGTACTTC. Translated, it gives CASSFLAGRRETQYF. Together with reference TRBV5-1 and TRBJ2-5, the CDR3 gives the full variable domain: KAGVTQTPRYLIKTRGQQVTLSCSPISGHRSVSWYQQTPGQGLQFLFEYFSETQRNKGNFPGRFSGRQFSNSRSEMNVSTLELGDSALYLCASSFLAGRRETQYFGPGTRLLVL.

As regards this clone: Other DNA sequences of this sample code for an identical CDR3. V gene TRBV5-1 combines with J gene TRBJ1-6, with D perhaps matching TRBD1 (6 bases). V was cut by 3 bases and J by 0 bases, with 10 bases left in between. This CDR3 comprises 16 residues. CDR1 and CDR2 from the germline V gene are SGHRS and YFSETQ. CDR3 DNA sequence: TGCGCCAGCAGCTCACAGGGCAGCTCCTATAATTCACCCCTCCACTTT. It translates to CASSSQGSSYNSPLHF.

As regards this clone: This sample also contains other DNA sequences that code for the same CDR3. V gene TRBV7-9 combines with J gene TRBJ1-1; TRBD1 agrees at 7 bases. V lost 4 bases and J lost 5; bases outside the gene matches: 4. CDR1 and CDR2 (germline): SEHNR, FQNEAQ (reference sequence). This CDR3 region has 13 residues. The CDR3 protein is CASSSQGDTEAFF. The DNA of the CDR3 is TGTGCCAGCAGCTCTCAGGGGGATACTGAAGCTTTCTTT. Full variable domain (missing parts from reference TRBV7-9 and TRBJ1-1): DTGVSQNPRHKITKRGQNVTFRCDPISEHNRLYWYRQTLGQGPEFLTYFQNEAQLEKSRLLSDRFSAERPKGSFSTLEIQRTEQGDSAMYLCASSSQGDTEAFFGQGTRLTVV.

This sequence joins TRBV11-2 and TRBJ1-1, with TRBD1 matching 7 bases. CDR1 is SGHAT and CDR2 is FQNNGV in the germline V gene. The CDR3 consists of 14 residues. Trimming took 7 bases from V and 4 from J; bases not matched to a gene: 9. CDR3 region: CASTQRGRGTEAFF. The CDR3 DNA reads as TGTGCCAGCACCCAAAGGGGGCGAGGCACTGAAGCTTTCTTT.

Concerning this clone: Within the sample, other DNA sequences also encode this same CDR3. The chain links TRBV2 to TRBJ1-1, with D hard to call. V dropped 9 bases and J dropped 2 bases, with 16 bases sitting between them. The germline gives CDR1 SNHLY, CDR2 FYNNEI. CDR3 size: 14 residues. CDR3 sequence reads: CASTRIGSNTEAFF. The DNA of the CDR3 is TGTGCCAGTACCAGAATCGGGAGTAACACTGAAGCTTTCTTT.

This clone was counted between two and nine times. The chain recombines TRBV7-9 with TRBJ2-2, with TRBD1 matching over 7 bases. The V gene's germline CDR1 is SEHNR and CDR2 FQNEAQ (reference sequence). The CDR3 consists of 16 residues. Trimming took 5 bases from V and 3 from J; bases not matched to a gene: 9. The CDR3 DNA follows: TGTGCCAGCAGCGCCGCCGACAGGGTCCACACCGGGGAGCTGTTTTTT. Encoded protein: CASSAADRVHTGELFF. The entire variable domain, with the rest obtained from reference TRBV7-9 and TRBJ2-2, is as follows: DTGVSQNPRHKITKRGQNVTFRCDPISEHNRLYWYRQTLGQGPEFLTYFQNEAQLEKSRLLSDRFSAERPKGSFSTLEIQRTEQGDSAMYLCASSAADRVHTGELFFGEGSRLTVL.

The V gene is TRBV7-2, the J gene TRBJ2-4, with unresolved D. V lost 3 bases and J lost 3, with 6 bases in between. The CDR3 consists of 13 residues. CDR1 and CDR2 (germline): SGHTA, FQGNSA. Written as DNA, the CDR3 is TGTGCCAGCAGCTTCAGTGGCAAAAACATTCAGTACTTC. This sequence encodes CASSFSGKNIQYF.

The gene calls are TRBV6-6 and TRBJ1-6; 8 bases map to TRBD1. The CDR3 is 15 residues long. The V gene's germline CDR1 is MNHNY and CDR2 SVGAGI (reference sequence). J gave up 9 bases and V 8 bases, and 12 bases lay outside the gene matches. The CDR3 loop reads CASLPQGADGSPLHF. Here the CDR3 DNA reads TGTGCCAGCTTACCCCAGGGGGCCGACGGTTCACCCCTCCACTTT.

This clone has more than one count but fewer than ten. V and J are TRBV6-5 and TRBJ1-3; possibly TRBD1 for D (6 bases). Trimming pared 4 bases from V and 1 base from J, leaving 14 bases between. CDR3 length: 16 amino acids. The V gene's germline CDR1 is MNHEY and CDR2 SVGAGI. The CDR3 loop reads CASSSQGILSGNTIYF. The CDR3 nucleotides are TGTGCCAGCAGTTCACAGGGAATCCTTTCTGGAAACACCATATATTTT.

J is TRBJ2-2 and V is TRBV6-4; 8 positions match TRBD2. J gave up 4 bases and V 6 bases, and 4 bases lay outside the gene matches. The CDR3 has 14 residues. Germline CDR1 and CDR2: MRHNA and SNTAGT. The CDR3, as DNA: TGTGCCAGCAGGACTAGCGAGGGCACCGGGGAGCTGTTTTTT. Protein sequence: CASRTSEGTGELFF.

The CDR3 coding sequence is TGTGCCAGCAGCCCCTACCAGGGGACAGGGGTCCCAGATACGCAGTATTTT. It codes for CASSPYQGTGVPDTQYF. V gene TRBV5-8 combines with J gene TRBJ2-3; 10 bases are shared with TRBD1. Per germline, CDR1 SGHTS and CDR2 YDEGEE. The CDR3 has 17 residues. V lost 4 bases and J lost 4; bases outside the gene matches: 12.

This clone was observed once. J is TRBJ1-1 and V is TRBV27, with TRBD1 matching over 11 bases. V was pared by 4 bases and J by 3 bases, with 1 base of the junction left unmatched. This CDR3 region has 14 residues. Germline CDR1 MNHEY, CDR2 SMNVEV (reference sequence). The CDR3 spells CASSSGQGDTEAFF. CDR3 nucleotides: TGTGCCAGCAGTTCGGGACAGGGGGACACTGAAGCTTTCTTT.

This chain's CDR3 is CASSELQGSGYNEQFF. CDR3 nucleotides: TGTGCCAGCAGTGAATTACAGGGTTCCGGCTACAATGAGCAGTTCTTC. The chain is built from TRBV25-1 and TRBJ2-1; TRBD1 is a possible D gene (6 bases). Germline loops: CDR1 MGHDK, CDR2 SYGVNS. CDR3 length: 16 amino acids. The V end was cut by 1 base, the J end by 3 bases, with 13 bases between.

J is TRBJ2-5 and V is TRBV28, with TRBD2 matching over 8 bases. Germline CDR1 and CDR2: MDHEN and SYDVKM. The CDR3 is made up of 15 amino acids. J lost 2 bases, V lost 4 bases, and 6 bases had no gene match. In DNA, the CDR3 is TGTGCCAGCAGTTCGGGAGGGACGGCACAAGAGACCCAGTACTTC. Its protein product is CASSSGGTAQETQYF.

The table lists this clone with a few counts. The V and J genes are TRBV2 and TRBJ2-5, with 9 bases fitting TRBD2. V trimming: 7 bases; J trimming: 0 bases; junction bases outside the gene matches: 6. This CDR3 region has 15 residues. Looked up from germline, CDR1 is SNHLY and CDR2 is FYNNEI. CDR3 sequence (DNA): TGTGCCAGCACCCTCAGCGGGAGGTACCAAGAGACCCAGTACTTC. Amino acid sequence: CASTLSGRYQETQYF. The whole variable domain, filled in from reference TRBV2 and TRBJ2-5, reads EPEVTQTPSHQVTQMGQEVILRCVPISNHLYFYWYRQILGQKVEFLVSFYNNEISEKSEIFDDQFSVERPDGSNFTLKIRSTKLEDSAMYFCASTLSGRYQETQYFGPGTRLLVL.

J is TRBJ1-1 and V is TRBV5-6; no clear D. The V and J ends lost 5 bases and 0 bases respectively, with 17 bases between them. Germline V gene data show CDR1 as SGHDT and CDR2 as YYEEEE. The CDR3 loop spans 16 amino acids. CDR3 sequence: CASSPPSTLLNTEAFF. Here the CDR3 DNA reads TGTGCCAGCAGTCCACCAAGTACACTATTGAACACTGAAGCTTTCTTT.

V and J are TRBV30 and TRBJ2-5; no clear D gene. Looked up from germline, CDR1 is GTSNPN and CDR2 is SVGIG (reference sequence). The CDR3 runs 13 residues. The germline V and J ends were trimmed by 7 bases and 1 base, with 13 bases remaining between them. CDR3 loop: CAFERKPQETQYF. DNA for the CDR3: TGTGCCTTTGAGAGGAAGCCCCAAGAGACCCAGTACTTC.

The V and J genes are TRBV21-1 and TRBJ2-4; TRBD2, the table's D call, was not compared with the DNA. TRBV21-1 is an annotated pseudogene. This CDR3 is built from 18 residues. The CDR3 sequence: CASSNKRGDRLAKNIQYF. CDR3 coding DNA: TGTGCCAGCAGCAATAAGCGGGGGGACCGTCTAGCCAAAAACATTCAGTACTTC.

V gene TRBV29-1 combines with J gene TRBJ2-6, with TRBD1 matching 8 bases. The CDR3 totals 14 residues. Germline CDR1 SQVTM, CDR2 ANQGSEA. V was clipped by 7 bases and J by 0 bases; unmatched bases: 2. The DNA for the CDR3 is TGCAGCGCCGGGACAGGCTCTGGGGCCAACGTCCTGACTTTC. It translates to CSAGTGSGANVLTF.

The chain recombines TRBV6-1 with TRBJ1-5; D is unresolved. Trimming stripped 0 bases from V and 7 bases from J, with 10 bases between. This CDR3 has 14 residues. Germline CDR1 MNHNS, CDR2 SASEGT. The CDR3 sequence: CASSEAPARQPQHF. CDR3 DNA: TGTGCCAGCAGTGAAGCGCCAGCGAGGCAGCCCCAGCATTTT.